The next 10 T cell receptor beta chains were all read from a single sample in a study of blood T cells in healthy people across ages. A second about 6 to 11 cycle PCR used barcoded and J-beta primers. TCRdb used MiXCR to reprocess the 5' RACE reads, holding one entry per CDR3 protein. This sample has 250,000 to 300,000 distinct CDR3 sequences, with roughly 29% found just once. What was sequenced was blood. These receptor sequences come from a woman between 65 and 79 years old in good health.

V is TRBV4-3 and J is TRBJ1-2; D uncertain. This CDR3 contains 16 residues. The germline gives CDR1 LGHNA, CDR2 YSLEER. V lost 0 bases and J lost 0, with 11 bases in between. The CDR3 spells CASSQEPGSPNYGYTF. The CDR3 DNA reads TGCGCCAGCAGCCAAGAGCCGGGGTCACCTAACTATGGCTACACCTTC.

This clonotype was recorded at least ten times. V usage is TRBV20-1 and J usage is TRBJ1-1, with 9 bases that match TRBD1. V lost 0 bases and J lost 0; bases outside the gene matches: 5. In germline, CDR1 is DFQATT, CDR2 SNEGSKA (reference sequence). CDR3 length: 16 amino acids. CDR3 amino acids: CSAREQGAKLNTEAFF. CDR3 DNA sequence: TGCAGTGCTAGAGAACAGGGGGCGAAGTTGAACACTGAAGCTTTCTTT.

The sample holds many counts of this clonotype. The chain couples TRBV28 to TRBJ2-3; 8 nucleotides match TRBD2. The V gene end was trimmed by 2 bases and the J gene end by 3 bases; junction bases not matched to a gene: 10. In germline, CDR1 is MDHEN, CDR2 SYDVKM. CDR3 length: 17 amino acids. In DNA form, the CDR3 reads TGTGCCAGCAGTTTAGGCGGGCGCGCGGGAGGAACAGATACGCAGTATTTT. Its protein product is CASSLGGRAGGTDTQYF.

The rearrangement uses TRBV28 and TRBJ2-1; D possibly corresponds to TRBD2 (7 bases). Germline lookup yields CDR1 MDHEN and CDR2 SYDVKM. The CDR3 runs to 16 residues. Trimming removed 6 bases at V and 0 bases at J, with 15 bases between. This chain's CDR3 is CASRRGGLSSYNEQFF. The CDR3 DNA sequence: TGTGCCAGCAGAAGGGGGGGCCTGAGCTCCTACAATGAGCAGTTCTTC.

This clonotype showed up just a few times. The V gene is TRBV11-2, the J gene TRBJ2-2, with a possible D match to TRBD2 (6 bases). Germline values: CDR1 SGHAT, CDR2 FQNNGV. CDR3 length: 16 residues. V shed 2 bases and J shed 1 base, with 11 bases lying between them. For the CDR3, the DNA is TGTGCCAGCAGCTTACTCCGGGACTTGAACACCGGGGAGCTGTTTTTT. Amino acid sequence: CASSLLRDLNTGELFF.

The chain carries TRBV5-1 and TRBJ2-7, with 8 bases that match TRBD2. CDR3 size: 14 residues. Germline loops: CDR1 SGHRS, CDR2 YFSETQ. The ends lost 4 bases at V and 6 bases at J; junction bases unmatched: 9. The DNA for the CDR3 is TGCGCCAGCAGCGTCGGGACTAGTGGGAGCGAGCAGTACTTC. It encodes CASSVGTSGSEQYF.

There are many counts of this clonotype. The chain joins TRBV4-2 to TRBJ2-5; TRBD1 might be the D (6 bases). Germline V gene sequence: CDR1 LGHNA, CDR2 YNFKEQ. The CDR3 sequence is 13 residues long. V dropped 2 bases and J dropped 3 bases, with 7 bases sitting between them. The CDR3 is CASSQPGEETQYF. The CDR3 nucleotides read TGTGCCAGCAGCCAACCAGGGGAAGAGACCCAGTACTTC.

In its sample, this clonotype was seen a few times. The chain couples TRBV29-1 to TRBJ2-5, with TRBD2 identical over 8 bases. Trimming at V came to 3 bases and at J to 5 bases, leaving 2 bases not matched to a gene. Germline V gene data show CDR1 as SQVTM and CDR2 as ANQGSEA. This CDR3 contains 12 residues. The CDR3 DNA reads TGCAGCGTTGAGAGCGGGAGTGAGACCCAGTACTTC. Its translation: CSVESGSETQYF.

The chain uses TRBV11-2 and TRBJ2-1; a weak D match, TRBD1 (6 bases). Trimming removed 4 bases from V and 4 bases from J, with 14 bases in between. This CDR3 is 15 amino acids long. From germline, CDR1 is SGHAT and CDR2 FQNNGV. The CDR3 nucleotides are TGTGCCAGCAGCTCTCCCTCAGGGGAATACAATGAGCAGTTCTTC. Its protein is CASSSPSGEYNEQFF.

This sequence joins TRBV10-3 and TRBJ2-7; perhaps TRBD1 as D (6 bases). CDR3 length: 14 residues. The V and J ends lost 3 bases and 0 bases respectively, with 9 bases between them. Germline V gene data show CDR1 as ENHRY and CDR2 as SYGVKD. In DNA, the CDR3 is TGTGCCATCAGTGATCGGGACATCTCCTACGAGCAGTACTTC. Protein: CAISDRDISYEQYF.